This T cell receptor (beta chain) was captured by sequencing in a study of T cell changes during pregnancy in multiple sclerosis. Sequencing was performed with immunoSEQ multiplex PCR; in TCRdb, only in-frame clones are kept and a portion is missing. Found here are 85,000 to 120,000 clones, 85% to 95% of them singletons; the top ten hold 1.5% to 2%. Sequenced material: peripheral blood, taken after pregnancy. The TCR originated in a female donor with multiple sclerosis, enrolled in a pregnancy study.

CDR3 coding DNA: TGTGCCAGCAGTTTAAATGGACAGTCTTCCCTGGGGCAGTACTTC. The encoded protein is CASSLNGQSSLGQYF. The chain couples TRBV27 to TRBJ2-7, with a possible D match to TRBD1 (6 bases). Germline loops: CDR1 MNHEY, CDR2 SMNVEV (reference sequence). Trimming shortened V by 2 bases and J by 9 bases, and 20 bases separated the two germline ends. This CDR3 contains 15 residues.